This T cell receptor (beta chain) was sequenced in a study of blood T cell repertoires in COVID-19. Turning to the study itself: Sample material is recorded as cDNA or gDNA derived from T cells, B-cell-depleted T cells, or PBMCs.

In the authors' workflow: Estimation of nucleated cell counts was performed using reference gene primer amplification. Here immunoSEQ multiplex PCR was the method, and the copy in TCRdb shows in-frame clones only, minus some. V and J calls and clone size are those listed in that table; D and trimming were worked out from the DNA. The profile shows 200,000 to 250,000 clones, around 89% of them singletons. This sequence was found in a man aged 25-45 years with COVID-19, enrolled during active disease. The sequencing sample was made of peripheral blood.

CDR3 region: CASSSNPGQGTGELFF. The DNA of the CDR3 is TGCGCCAGCAGCTCCAACCCTGGACAGGGCACCGGGGAGCTGTTTTTT. The chain couples TRBV5-1 to TRBJ2-2; 8 nucleotides agree with TRBD1. The CDR3 covers 16 residues. Trimming removed 3 bases from V and 4 bases from J; junction bases left unmatched: 8. CDR1 is SGHRS, CDR2 YFSETQ, per germline.